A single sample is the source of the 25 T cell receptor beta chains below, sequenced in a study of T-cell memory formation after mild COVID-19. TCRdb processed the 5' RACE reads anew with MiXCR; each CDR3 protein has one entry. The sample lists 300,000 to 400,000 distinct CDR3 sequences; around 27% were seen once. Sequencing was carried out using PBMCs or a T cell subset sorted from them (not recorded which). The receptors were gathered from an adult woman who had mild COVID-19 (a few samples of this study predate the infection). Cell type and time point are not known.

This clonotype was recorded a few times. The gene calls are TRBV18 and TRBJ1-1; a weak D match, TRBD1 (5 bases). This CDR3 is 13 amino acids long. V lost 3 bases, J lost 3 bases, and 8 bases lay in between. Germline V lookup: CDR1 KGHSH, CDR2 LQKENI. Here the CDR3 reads CASSPDSYTEAFF. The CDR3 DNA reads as TGTGCCAGCTCACCCGACAGCTACACTGAAGCTTTCTTT.

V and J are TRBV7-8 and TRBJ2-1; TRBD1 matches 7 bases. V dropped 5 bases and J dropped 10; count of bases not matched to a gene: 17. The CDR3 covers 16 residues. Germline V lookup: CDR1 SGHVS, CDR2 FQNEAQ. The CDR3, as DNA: TGTGCCAGCAGCCCACGGGACAGCGTCCACACACACGAGCAGTTCTTC. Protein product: CASSPRDSVHTHEQFF.

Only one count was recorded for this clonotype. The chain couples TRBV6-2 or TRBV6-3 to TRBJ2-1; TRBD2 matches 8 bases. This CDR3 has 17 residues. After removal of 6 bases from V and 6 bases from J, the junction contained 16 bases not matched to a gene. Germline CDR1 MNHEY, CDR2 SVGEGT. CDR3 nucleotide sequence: TGTGCCAGCAGATCGGCAGTGGGGACTAGTGTAGCCAATGAGCAGTTCTTC. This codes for CASRSAVGTSVANEQFF.

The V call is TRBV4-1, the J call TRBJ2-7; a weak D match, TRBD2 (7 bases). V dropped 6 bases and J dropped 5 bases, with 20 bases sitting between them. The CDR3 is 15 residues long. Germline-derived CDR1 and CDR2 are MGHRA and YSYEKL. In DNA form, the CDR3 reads TGCGCCAGCAGTCAGGCGGGGGCTTCGGAGGACGAGCAGTACTTC. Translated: CASSQAGASEDEQYF.

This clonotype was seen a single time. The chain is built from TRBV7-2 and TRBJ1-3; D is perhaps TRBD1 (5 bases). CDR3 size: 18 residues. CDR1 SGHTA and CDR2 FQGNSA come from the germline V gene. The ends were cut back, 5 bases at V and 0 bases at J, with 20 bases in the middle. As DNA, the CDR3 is TGTGCCAGCAGCCCCCGGTTCGACAGACTTAGCTCTGGAAACACCATATATTTT. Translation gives CASSPRFDRLSSGNTIYF. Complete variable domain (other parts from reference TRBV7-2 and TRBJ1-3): GAGVSQSPSNKVTEKGKDVELRCDPISGHTALYWYRQSLGQGLEFLIYFQGNSAPDKSGLPSDRFSAERTGGSVSTLTIQRTQQEDSAVYLCASSPRFDRLSSGNTIYFGEGSWLTVV.

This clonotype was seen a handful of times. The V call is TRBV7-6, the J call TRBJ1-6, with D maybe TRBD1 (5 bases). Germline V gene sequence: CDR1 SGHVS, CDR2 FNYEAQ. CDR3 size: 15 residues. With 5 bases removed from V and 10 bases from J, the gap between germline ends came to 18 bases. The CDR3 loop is CASSAVEGSGSPLHF. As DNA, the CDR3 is TGTGCCAGCAGCGCTGTGGAGGGGTCGGGGTCACCCCTCCACTTT.

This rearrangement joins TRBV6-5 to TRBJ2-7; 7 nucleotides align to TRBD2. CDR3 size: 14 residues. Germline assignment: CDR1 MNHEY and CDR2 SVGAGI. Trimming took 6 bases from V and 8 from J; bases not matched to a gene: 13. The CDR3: CASSLGGSTIKQYF. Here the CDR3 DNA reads TGTGCCAGCAGCCTCGGCGGGAGCACTATAAAGCAGTACTTC.

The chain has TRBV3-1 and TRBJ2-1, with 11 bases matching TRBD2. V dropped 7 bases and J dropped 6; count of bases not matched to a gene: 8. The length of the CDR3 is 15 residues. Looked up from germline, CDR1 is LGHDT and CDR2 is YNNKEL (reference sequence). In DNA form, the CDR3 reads TGTGCCAGCACCCTTACTAGCGGGAGTCGCAATGAGCAGTTCTTC. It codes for CASTLTSGSRNEQFF.

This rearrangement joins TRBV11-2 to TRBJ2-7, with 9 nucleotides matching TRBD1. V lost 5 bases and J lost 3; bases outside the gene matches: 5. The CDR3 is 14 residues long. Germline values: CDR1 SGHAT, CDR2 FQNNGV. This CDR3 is CASSTGQGNYEQYF. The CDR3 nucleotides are TGTGCCAGCAGCACGGGACAGGGAAACTACGAGCAGTACTTC. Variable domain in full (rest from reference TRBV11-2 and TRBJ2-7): EAGVAQSPRYKIIEKRQSVAFWCNPISGHATLYWYQQILGQGPKLLIQFQNNGVVDDSQLPKDRFSAERLKGVDSTLKIQPAKLEDSAVYLCASSTGQGNYEQYFGPGTRLTVT.

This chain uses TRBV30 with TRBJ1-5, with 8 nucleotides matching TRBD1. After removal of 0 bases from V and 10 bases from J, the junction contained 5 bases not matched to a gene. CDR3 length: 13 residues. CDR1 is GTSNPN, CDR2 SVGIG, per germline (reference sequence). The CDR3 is CAWSVQGVEPQHF. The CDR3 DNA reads TGTGCCTGGAGTGTACAGGGGGTGGAACCCCAGCATTTT.

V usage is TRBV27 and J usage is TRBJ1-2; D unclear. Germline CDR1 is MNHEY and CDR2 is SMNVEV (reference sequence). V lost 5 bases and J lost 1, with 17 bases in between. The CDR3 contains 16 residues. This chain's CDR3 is CASSGAGQIFNYGYTF. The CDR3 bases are TGTGCCAGCAGTGGTGCGGGTCAGATTTTTAACTATGGCTACACCTTC.

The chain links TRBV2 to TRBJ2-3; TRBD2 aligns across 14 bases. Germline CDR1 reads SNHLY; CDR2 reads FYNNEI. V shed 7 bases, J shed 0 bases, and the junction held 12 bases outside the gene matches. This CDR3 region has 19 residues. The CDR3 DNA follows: TGTGCCAGCATTTCTTCTCGGACTAGCGGGGGGACCAGCACAGATACGCAGTATTTT. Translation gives CASISSRTSGGTSTDTQYF.

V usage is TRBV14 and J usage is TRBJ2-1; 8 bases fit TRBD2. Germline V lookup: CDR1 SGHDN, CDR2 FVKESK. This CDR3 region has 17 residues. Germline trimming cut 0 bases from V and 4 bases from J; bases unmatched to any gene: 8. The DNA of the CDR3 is TGTGCCAGCAGCCAAGACGTTAGAAGCGGGGGTTACAATGAGCAGTTCTTC. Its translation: CASSQDVRSGGYNEQFF.

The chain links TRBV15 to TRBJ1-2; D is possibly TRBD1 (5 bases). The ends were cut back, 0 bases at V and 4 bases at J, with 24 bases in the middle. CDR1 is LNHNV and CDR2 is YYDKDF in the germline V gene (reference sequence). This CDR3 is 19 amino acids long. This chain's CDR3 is CATSRDLRGPGPLGYGYTF. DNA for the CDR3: TGTGCCACCAGCAGAGATTTGAGAGGCCCGGGGCCACTAGGCTATGGCTACACCTTC.

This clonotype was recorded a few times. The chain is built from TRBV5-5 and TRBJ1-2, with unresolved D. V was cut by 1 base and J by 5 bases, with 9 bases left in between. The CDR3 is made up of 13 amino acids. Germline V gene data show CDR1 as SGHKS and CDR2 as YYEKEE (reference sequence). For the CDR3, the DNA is TGTGCCAGCAGCTTGTGGGAACGATATGGCTACACCTTC. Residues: CASSLWERYGYTF.

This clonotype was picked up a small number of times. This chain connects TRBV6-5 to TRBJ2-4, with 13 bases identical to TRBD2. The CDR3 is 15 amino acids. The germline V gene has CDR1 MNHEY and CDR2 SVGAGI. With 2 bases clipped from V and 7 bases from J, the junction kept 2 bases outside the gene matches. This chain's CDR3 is CASSYGTSGVNIQYF. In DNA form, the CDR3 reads TGTGCCAGCAGTTACGGGACTAGCGGGGTGAACATTCAGTACTTC.

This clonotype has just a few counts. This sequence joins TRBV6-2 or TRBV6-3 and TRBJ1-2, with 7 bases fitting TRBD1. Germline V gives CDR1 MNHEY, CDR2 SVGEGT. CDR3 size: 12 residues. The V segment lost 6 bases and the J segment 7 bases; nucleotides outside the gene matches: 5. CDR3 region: CASSGQAVGYTF. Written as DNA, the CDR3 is TGTGCCAGCAGCGGACAGGCAGTTGGCTACACCTTC.

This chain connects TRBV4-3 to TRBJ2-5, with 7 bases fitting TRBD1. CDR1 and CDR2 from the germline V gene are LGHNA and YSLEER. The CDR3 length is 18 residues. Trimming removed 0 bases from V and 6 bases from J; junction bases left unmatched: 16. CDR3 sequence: CASSQEGSGTVRGKTQYF. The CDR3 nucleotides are TGCGCCAGCAGCCAAGAGGGTTCCGGGACAGTTCGTGGAAAGACCCAGTACTTC.

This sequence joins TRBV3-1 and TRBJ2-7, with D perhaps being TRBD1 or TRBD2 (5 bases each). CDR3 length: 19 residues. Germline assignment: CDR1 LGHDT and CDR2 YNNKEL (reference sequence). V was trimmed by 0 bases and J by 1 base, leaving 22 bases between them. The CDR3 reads CASSQERGRAGLLSYEQYF. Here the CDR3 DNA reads TGTGCCAGCAGCCAAGAGAGGGGAAGGGCAGGCCTTTTATCCTACGAGCAGTACTTC.

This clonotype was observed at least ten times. CDR3 protein: CASRTDYSSREQYF. The CDR3 DNA is TGTGCCAGCCGGACAGACTATTCTTCTCGCGAGCAGTACTTC. The rearrangement uses TRBV6-5 and TRBJ2-7, with D possibly matching TRBD1 (6 bases). CDR3 size: 14 residues. The V gene's germline CDR1 is MNHEY and CDR2 SVGAGI. V shed 8 bases and J shed 6 bases, with 20 bases lying between them.

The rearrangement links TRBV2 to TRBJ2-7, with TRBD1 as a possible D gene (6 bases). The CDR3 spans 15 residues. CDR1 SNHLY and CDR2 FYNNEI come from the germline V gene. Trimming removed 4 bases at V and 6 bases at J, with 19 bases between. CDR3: CASSGERAGASEQYF. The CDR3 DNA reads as TGTGCCAGCAGTGGGGAAAGGGCAGGGGCGAGCGAGCAGTACTTC.

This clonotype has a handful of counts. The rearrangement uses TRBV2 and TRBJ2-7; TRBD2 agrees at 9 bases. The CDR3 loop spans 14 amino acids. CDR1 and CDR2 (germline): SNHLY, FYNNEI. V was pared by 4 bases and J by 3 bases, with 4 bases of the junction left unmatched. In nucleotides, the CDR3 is TGTGCCAGCAGTGGGACTAGCGTAGTCTACGAGCAGTACTTC. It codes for CASSGTSVVYEQYF.

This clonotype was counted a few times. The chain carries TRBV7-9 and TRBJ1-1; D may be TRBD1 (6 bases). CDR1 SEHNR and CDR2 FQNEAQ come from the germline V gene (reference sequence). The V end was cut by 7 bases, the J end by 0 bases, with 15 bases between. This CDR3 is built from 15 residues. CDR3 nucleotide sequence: TGTGCCAGCATAAAAGGGGGGGCCTTGAACACTGAAGCTTTCTTT. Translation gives CASIKGGALNTEAFF. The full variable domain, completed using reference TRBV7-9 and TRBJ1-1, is DTGVSQNPRHKITKRGQNVTFRCDPISEHNRLYWYRQTLGQGPEFLTYFQNEAQLEKSRLLSDRFSAERPKGSFSTLEIQRTEQGDSAMYLCASIKGGALNTEAFFGQGTRLTVV.

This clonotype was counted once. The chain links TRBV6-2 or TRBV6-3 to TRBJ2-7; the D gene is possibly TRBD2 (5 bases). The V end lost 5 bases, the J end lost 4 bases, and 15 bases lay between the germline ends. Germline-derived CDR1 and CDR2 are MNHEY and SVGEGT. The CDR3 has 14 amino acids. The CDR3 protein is CASSRDRYRYEQYF. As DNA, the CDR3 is TGTGCCAGCAGTCGGGATCGTTATAGGTACGAGCAGTACTTC.

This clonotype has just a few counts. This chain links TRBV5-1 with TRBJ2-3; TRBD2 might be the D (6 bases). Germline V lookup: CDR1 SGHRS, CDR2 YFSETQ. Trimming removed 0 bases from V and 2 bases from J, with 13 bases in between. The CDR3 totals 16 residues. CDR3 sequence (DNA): TGCGCCAGCAGCTTGGCGGATAGCGGAGCCACAGATACGCAGTATTTT. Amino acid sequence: CASSLADSGATDTQYF.